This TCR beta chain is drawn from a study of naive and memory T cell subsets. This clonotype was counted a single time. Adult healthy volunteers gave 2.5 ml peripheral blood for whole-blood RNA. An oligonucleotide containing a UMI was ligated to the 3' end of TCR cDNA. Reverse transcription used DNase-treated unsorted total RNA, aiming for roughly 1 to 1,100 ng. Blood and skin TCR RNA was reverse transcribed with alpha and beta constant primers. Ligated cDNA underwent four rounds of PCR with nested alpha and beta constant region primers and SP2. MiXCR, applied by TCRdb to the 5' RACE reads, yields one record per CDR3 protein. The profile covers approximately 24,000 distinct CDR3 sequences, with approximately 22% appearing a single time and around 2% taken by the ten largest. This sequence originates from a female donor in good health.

CDR3 sequence reads: CASTPTGVGSPLHF. Here the CDR3 DNA reads TGCGCCAGCACCCCCACGGGGGTCGGGTCACCCCTCCACTTT. The genes are TRBV10-2 and TRBJ1-6; TRBD1 is a possible D gene (5 bases). In germline, CDR1 is WSHSY, CDR2 SAAADI. The length of the CDR3 is 14 residues. Trimming removed 7 bases at V and 10 bases at J, with 17 bases between.